Listed below are T cell receptor beta chains from one sample, sequenced in a study of blood T cell repertoires in COVID-19. TCRdb keeps only in-frame clones here, not all; method: immunoSEQ multiplex PCR. The sample contains about 220,000 clones, less than 85% of which appear only once. Sequenced input: peripheral blood. Receptors originate from a woman aged 80 or older with acute or convalescent COVID-19. Both conserved end residues are part of each CDR3. D genes are given only for firm matches.

D	V	J	DNA	CDR3
TRBD2	TRBV3-1/TRBV3-2	TRBJ2-1	TGTGCCAGCAGCCAAGAGAGCCTAGCGGGGGGGTTGGAGAATGAGCAGTTCTTC	CASSQESLAGGLENEQFF
NA	TRBV7-3	TRBJ1-1	TGTGCCAGCAGCTTAATGGGCATGAACACTGAAGCTTTCTTT	CASSLMGMNTEAFF
NA	TRBV15	TRBJ1-4	TGTGCCACCAGCAGAGAACAGGCAACTAATGAAAAACTGTTTTTT	CATSREQATNEKLFF
NA	TRBV12-3/TRBV12-4	TRBJ1-1	TGTGCCAGCAGTTTAGCGACAGTGACAGCTTTCTTT	CASSLATVTAFF
TRBD1	TRBV24-1	TRBJ2-7	TGTGCCACCAGTGGAAGGACAGGGGGCGAGCAGTACTTC	CATSGRTGGEQYF
TRBD1	TRBV5-6	TRBJ1-2	TGTGCCAGCAGCTTGTACTCGGGACAGGGGGGCGGCTACACCTTC	CASSLYSGQGGGYTF
NA	TRBV28	TRBJ1-4	TGTGCCAGCAGTTTTGAAGTCGGCAGGGAGGTAAAACTGTTTTTT	CASSFEVGREVKLFF
NA	TRBV5-1	TRBJ2-7	TGCGCCAGCAGCCAGGACACCTACGAGCAGTACTTC	CASSQDTYEQYF
TRBD1	TRBV28	TRBJ1-2	TGTGCCAGCAGTTCCGACAGGGGGCTTGGCGGCTACACCTTC	CASSSDRGLGGYTF
TRBD2	TRBV7-3	TRBJ2-1	TGTGCCAGCAGCTTAAGTCTAGCGGATGGGGAGCAGTTCTTC	CASSLSLADGEQFF